The T cell receptor beta chain described here comes from a study of chemoradiotherapy in HPV16-positive cancers. Study details: Two HPV16-positive patients' cells yielded candidate HPV-specific clones and common motifs. Study-level results: Better recurrence-free survival went with HPV-responsive T-cell expansion in HPV16-positive patients.

Here immunoSEQ multiplex PCR was the method, and the copy in TCRdb shows in-frame clones only, minus some. The table shows around 24,000 clones, with roughly nine tenths occurring only once. Over chemoradiotherapy, repertoires were sampled more than once. In regard to this clone: Its target is not known.

This CDR3 is built from 16 residues. The V end was cut by 0 bases, the J end by 2 bases, with 11 bases between. In germline, CDR1 is SGHDN, CDR2 FVKESK. This clonotype was sampled from a human donor with HPV-associated anogenital cancer. The material sequenced was blood, taken from a patient who underwent chemoradiotherapy. The rearrangement links TRBV14 to TRBJ2-1, with D possibly matching TRBD2 (6 bases). The CDR3 DNA reads TGTGCCAGCAGCCAAGAGGATCCGGGAGCCTACAATGAGCAGTTCTTC. This gives the protein CASSQEDPGAYNEQFF.